This T cell receptor (beta chain) was identified during a study of post-analysis software for immune sequencing data. Looking at the study overall: Relapsing-remitting, secondary progressive and progressive-relapsing multiple sclerosis courses were included.

The CDR3 runs to 12 residues. Trimming took off 5 bases at V and 5 bases at J, with 8 bases between the two ends. Germline CDR1 and CDR2: SGHAT and FQNNGV. This clonotype was seen at least ten times. Antigen unknown. cDNA libraries for TCR beta contained unique molecular identifiers. It was from roughly 0.93 to 9.6 million T cells that some 500,000 cDNA molecules came. MiXCR, run by TCRdb on the PCR reads, gives a single entry per CDR3 protein. The sample carries fewer than 850,000 distinct CDR3 sequences, roughly 30% recorded once. Study-level findings and limits: The study found significantly lower normalized Chao1 diversity in multiple sclerosis patients than in controls. In patients, about 5 TRBV segments were more frequent than in controls, with TRBV5-6, TRBV5-1 and TRBV20-1 among them.

This clonotype was sampled from a girl between 10 and 17 years old with multiple sclerosis. The J gene is TRBJ2-3, the V gene TRBV11-2; the D is unclear. Specimen: blood. The CDR3 DNA reads TGTGCCAGCAGCCCCCAGCGAGATACGCAGTATTTT. It translates to CASSPQRDTQYF.